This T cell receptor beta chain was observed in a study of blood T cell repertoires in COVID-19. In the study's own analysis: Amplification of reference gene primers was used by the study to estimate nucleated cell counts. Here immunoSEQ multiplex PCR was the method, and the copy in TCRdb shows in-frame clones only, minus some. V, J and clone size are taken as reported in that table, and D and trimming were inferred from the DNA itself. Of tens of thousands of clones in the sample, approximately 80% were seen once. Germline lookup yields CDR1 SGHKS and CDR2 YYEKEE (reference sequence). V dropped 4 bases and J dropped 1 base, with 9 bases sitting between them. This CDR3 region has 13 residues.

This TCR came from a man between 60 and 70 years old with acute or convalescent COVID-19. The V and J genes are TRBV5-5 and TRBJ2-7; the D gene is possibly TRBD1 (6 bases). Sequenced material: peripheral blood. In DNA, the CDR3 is TGTGCCAGCAGCCATGGACAGTCCTACGAGCAGTACTTC. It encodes CASSHGQSYEQYF. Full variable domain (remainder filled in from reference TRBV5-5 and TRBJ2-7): DAGVTQSPTHLIKTRGQQVTLRCSPISGHKSVSWYQQVLGQGPQFIFQYYEKEERGRGNFPDRFSARQFPNYSSELNVNALLLGDSALYLCASSHGQSYEQYFGPGTRLTVT.